This T cell receptor (beta chain) derives from a study of blood T cell repertoires in COVID-19. This CDR3 is built from 15 residues. The trim removed 0 bases at V and 6 bases at J, leaving 1 base unmatched. The V gene's germline CDR1 is WNHNN and CDR2 SYGVQD (reference sequence). Sequencing was performed with immunoSEQ multiplex PCR; in TCRdb, only in-frame clones are kept and a portion is missing. Of over 150,000 clones listed, just under 85% are singletons. This chain links TRBV10-1 with TRBJ1-6; TRBD1 agrees at 8 bases. Sequencing used peripheral blood. The TCR was taken from a woman aged 60-75 years with acute or convalescent COVID-19. The CDR3 DNA is TGCGCCAGCAGTGAGTCCGACAGGGGTAATTCACCCCTCCACTTT. Protein product: CASSESDRGNSPLHF.